This T cell receptor (beta chain) was identified in a study of shared clonotypes between healthy human individuals. About the research overall: The study used three CD4 naive, three CD4 memory, two CD8 naive and one CD8 memory plate per donor. Overall study results and limits: In a few donors, about 5% of naive CD4 clonotypes appeared in common.

The CDR3 length is 13 residues. V was shortened by 6 bases and J by 4 bases, with 12 bases between the two germline ends. The germline gives CDR1 MNHEY, CDR2 SMNVEV (reference sequence). CD45RO-negative CD8 cells positively selected for CCR7 made up the naive population, which excluded terminally differentiated effector memory CD45RA+ cells. Sequencing used immunoSEQ multiplex PCR; TCRdb keeps in-frame clones, though not all of them. The profile covers about 1,800,000 clones, with about 95% appearing a single time and 1.2% taken by the ten largest. In regard to this clone: Its specificity is unknown.

The chain recombines TRBV27 with TRBJ1-2; D remains ambiguous. The sample taken for sequencing was naive CD8+ T cells sorted from blood. The clonotype originates from a man aged 18-30 years in good health. CDR3 DNA sequence: TGTGCCAGCAGAGGTGGGCAGCGCTATGGCTACACCTTC. The encoded protein is CASRGGQRYGYTF.